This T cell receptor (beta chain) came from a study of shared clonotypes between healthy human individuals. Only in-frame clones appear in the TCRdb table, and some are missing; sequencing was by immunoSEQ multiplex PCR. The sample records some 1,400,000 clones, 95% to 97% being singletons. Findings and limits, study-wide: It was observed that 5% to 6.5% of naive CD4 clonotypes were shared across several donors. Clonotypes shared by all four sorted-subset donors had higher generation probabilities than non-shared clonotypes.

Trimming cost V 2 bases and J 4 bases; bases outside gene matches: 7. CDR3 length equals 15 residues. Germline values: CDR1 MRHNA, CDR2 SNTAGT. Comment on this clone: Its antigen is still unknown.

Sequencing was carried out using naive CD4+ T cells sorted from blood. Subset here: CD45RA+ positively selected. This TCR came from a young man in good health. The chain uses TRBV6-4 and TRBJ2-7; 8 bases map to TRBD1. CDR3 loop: CASSDLSGGLYEQYF. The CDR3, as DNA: TGTGCCAGCAGTGACCTGTCAGGGGGCTTATACGAGCAGTACTTC.